This T cell receptor beta chain was captured by sequencing in a study of identical twins. General study findings and limits: Within cord blood, abundant beta clonotypes carried fewer insertions, but memory repertoires showed no such trend.

Germline-derived CDR1 and CDR2 are SGDLS and YYNGEE. This CDR3 contains 13 residues. The V and J ends lost 4 bases and 0 bases respectively, with 8 bases between them. MiXCR, applied by TCRdb to the 5' RACE reads, yields one record per CDR3 protein. The sample has hundreds of thousands of distinct CDR3 sequences; 20% to 30% are singletons. On this clonotype: Its matching antigen is unknown.

In addition, the sample was reused for a study of T cells expressing NK-cell markers. From that second work: Top CD8+ clonotypes included the dominant CD3+CD56+NKG2C+ clonotypes in roughly six donors. There remained a lack of clarity about HCMV specificity of expanded NKG2C+ T cell clones.

The sample taken for sequencing was CD4+ T cells sorted from blood. This chain uses TRBV9 with TRBJ2-7; no clear D. This TCR was recovered from a woman between 18 and 29 years old in good health. The CDR3 reads CASSPESSYEQYF. The DNA for the CDR3 is TGTGCCAGCAGCCCCGAAAGCTCCTACGAGCAGTACTTC.